These 29 T cell receptor beta chains came from one sample sequenced in a study of shared T cell receptors in the human thymus. Some clones are missing from TCRdb's copy, which holds only in-frame ones; the method was immunoSEQ multiplex PCR. Among hundreds of thousands of clones listed, 87% were seen once. Another study also made use of these data, one on human thymus T cells.

Sample: thymocytes. These receptors all stem from a boy younger than two with a congenital heart defect.

The chain combines TRBV19 with TRBJ2-2, with D possibly TRBD1 on 5 matching bases. Trimming removed 0 bases from V and 8 bases from J, with 13 bases in between. The V gene's germline CDR1 is LNHDA and CDR2 SQIVND (reference sequence). The CDR3 consists of 15 residues. As DNA, the CDR3 is TGTGCCAGTAGTATAGAAGGGGTGCCCCGAGGGGAGCTGTTTTTT. This gives the protein CASSIEGVPRGELFF.

This chain uses TRBV27 with TRBJ2-7; TRBD1 might be the D (5 bases). Germline lookup yields CDR1 MNHEY and CDR2 SMNVEV (reference sequence). Trimming left V 4 bases short and J 2 bases short, with 21 bases between. This CDR3 has 17 residues. For the CDR3, the DNA is TGTGCCAGCAGTTCATATACCCCTAGGGGTCCCACCTACGAGCAGTACTTC. Its protein is CASSSYTPRGPTYEQYF.

Written as DNA, the CDR3 is TGTGCCAGCAGCCAAGATCGGTATGGAACTAGCGGGAGTTCAGATACGCAGTATTTT. It specifies CASSQDRYGTSGSSDTQYF. This sequence joins TRBV14 and TRBJ2-3; 11 nucleotides agree with TRBD2. V dropped 0 bases and J dropped 4; count of bases not matched to a gene: 12. Germline CDR1 is SGHDN and CDR2 is FVKESK. The CDR3 consists of 19 residues.

V gene TRBV11-3 combines with J gene TRBJ2-2, with 9 positions matching TRBD1. The CDR3 is made up of 17 amino acids. CDR1 is SGHNT, CDR2 YENEEA, per germline. The ends lost 5 bases at V and 3 bases at J; junction bases unmatched: 10. CDR3 in DNA: TGTGCCAGCAGCCCTGGGACAGGGCGTCCGGACACCGGGGAGCTGTTTTTT. The encoded protein is CASSPGTGRPDTGELFF.

V gene TRBV30 combines with J gene TRBJ1-5; D may be TRBD1 (5 bases). Germline CDR1 reads GTSNPN; CDR2 reads SVGIG (reference sequence). The CDR3 covers 11 residues. Trimming took off 7 bases at V and 4 bases at J, with 8 bases between the two ends. The DNA for the CDR3 is TGTGCCTCCCAGGGAAATCAGCCCCAGCATTTT. This gives the protein CASQGNQPQHF. Full variable domain (outside the CDR3, taken from reference TRBV30 and TRBJ1-5): SQTIHQWPATLVQPVGSPLSLECTVEGTSNPNLYWYRQAAGRGLQLLFYSVGIGQISSEVPQNLSASRPQDRQFILSSKKLLLSDSGFYLCASQGNQPQHFGDGTRLSIL.

This clone was found once. The genes are TRBV28 and TRBJ1-5; D not certain. The V and J ends lost 4 bases and 6 bases respectively, with 4 bases between them. CDR3 length equals 11 residues. Germline V gene lookup returns CDR1 MDHEN and CDR2 SYDVKM. CDR3 in DNA: TGTGCCAGCAGTTCCCTTCAGCCCCAGCATTTT. Its protein is CASSSLQPQHF.

The rearrangement uses TRBV4-1 and TRBJ1-1, with D maybe TRBD1 (5 bases). Germline V lookup: CDR1 MGHRA, CDR2 YSYEKL. This CDR3 spans 13 amino acids. V shed 1 base and J shed 3 bases, with 6 bases lying between them. In DNA form, the CDR3 reads TGCGCCAGCAGCCAAGCCAGGGACACTGAAGCTTTCTTT. It codes for CASSQARDTEAFF.

To note about this clone: This CDR3 is also generated by other DNA sequences in the sample. The genes are TRBV7-9 and TRBJ2-6; TRBD1 matches 7 bases. CDR3 length equals 15 residues. Germline CDR1 and CDR2: SEHNR and FQNEAQ (reference sequence). Trimming cost V 4 bases and J 3 bases; bases outside gene matches: 3. The CDR3 region is CASSSTGDGANVLTF. The CDR3 DNA follows: TGTGCCAGCAGCTCCACAGGGGATGGGGCCAACGTCCTGACTTTC.

For the CDR3, the DNA is TGCAGCGCTGACAGCGGGGAAAACTCCTACGAGCAGTACTTC. Translation: CSADSGENSYEQYF. The V and J genes are TRBV29-1 and TRBJ2-7; 7 bases are a match to TRBD2. Looked up from germline, CDR1 is SQVTM and CDR2 is ANQGSEA. J gave up 0 bases and V 7 bases, and 9 bases lay outside the gene matches. This CDR3 has 14 amino acids.

This rearrangement joins TRBV5-1 to TRBJ2-1; 7 bases are a match to TRBD2. Germline V gene data show CDR1 as SGHRS and CDR2 as YFSETQ. V gave up 4 bases and J gave up 2 bases; unmatched junction bases: 3. This CDR3 is built from 14 residues. CDR3 bases: TGCGCCAGCAGCCGGACTAGACCCTACAATGAGCAGTTCTTC. This gives the protein CASSRTRPYNEQFF.

The chain employs TRBV7-2 and TRBJ2-7, with 10 nucleotides matching TRBD2. The ends lost 5 bases at V and 0 bases at J; junction bases unmatched: 10. The germline V gene encodes CDR1 SGHTA and CDR2 FQGNSA. The CDR3 is made up of 17 amino acids. The CDR3 here is CASSPRGTSGTSYEQYF. CDR3 sequence (DNA): TGTGCCAGCAGCCCGCGGGGCACTAGCGGGACCTCCTACGAGCAGTACTTC.

This chain joins TRBV4-3 and TRBJ2-1; TRBD1 matches 7 bases. V dropped 5 bases and J dropped 9; count of bases not matched to a gene: 16. This CDR3 contains 16 residues. Germline loops: CDR1 LGHNA, CDR2 YSLEER. The CDR3 is CASSDLASPRGSEQFF. The CDR3 coding sequence is TGCGCCAGCAGCGACTTAGCTAGCCCCAGGGGGAGTGAGCAGTTCTTC.

The genes are TRBV6-5 and TRBJ2-3; D gene ambiguous. Per the germline V gene, CDR1 is MNHEY and CDR2 is SVGAGI. Trimming left V 2 bases short and J 2 bases short, with 5 bases between. This CDR3 has 13 amino acids. CDR3 coding DNA: TGTGCCAGCAGTTACCTATCCACAGATACGCAGTATTTT. This sequence encodes CASSYLSTDTQYF.

The J gene is TRBJ2-3, the V gene TRBV27; D is ambiguous. The length of the CDR3 is 10 residues. The germline CDR1 and CDR2 sequences are MNHEY and SMNVEV (reference sequence). V lost 8 bases and J 3 bases, leaving 3 bases between the germline ends. CDR3 residues: CASSTDTQYF. CDR3 nucleotide sequence: TGTGCCAGCTCGACAGATACGCAGTATTTT.

Only one count was recorded for this clone. The V call is TRBV6-5, the J call TRBJ2-1; perhaps TRBD1 as D (5 bases). With 6 bases removed from V and 4 bases from J, the gap between germline ends came to 13 bases. Germline CDR1 and CDR2: MNHEY and SVGAGI. This CDR3 is built from 14 residues. DNA for the CDR3: TGTGCCAGCAGGGACAAGGACCGATACAATGAGCAGTTCTTC. Translating gives CASRDKDRYNEQFF.

The V and J genes are TRBV14 and TRBJ2-5; D is ambiguous. V shed 4 bases and J shed 4 bases, with 13 bases lying between them. Germline V CDR1 and CDR2: SGHDN, FVKESK. The CDR3 runs 14 residues. The CDR3 region has the DNA TGTGCCAGCAGCCTCCACGAATGGAGAGAGACCCAGTACTTC. Its translation is CASSLHEWRETQYF.

J is TRBJ1-5 and V is TRBV28, with a possible D match to TRBD1 (5 bases). Germline CDR1 and CDR2: MDHEN and SYDVKM. Trimming shortened V by 5 bases and J by 0 bases, and 11 bases separated the two germline ends. This CDR3 comprises 15 residues. The CDR3 reads CASSTTGYSNQPQHF. CDR3 DNA: TGTGCCAGCAGTACCACAGGTTATAGCAATCAGCCCCAGCATTTT. The complete variable domain, with remaining parts taken from reference TRBV28 and TRBJ1-5, reads DVKVTQSSRYLVKRTGEKVFLECVQDMDHENMFWYRQDPGLGLRLIYFSYDVKMKEKGDIPEGYSVSREKKERFSLILESASTNQTSMYLCASSTTGYSNQPQHFGDGTRLSIL.

In its sample, this clone was seen once. J is TRBJ2-2 and V is TRBV27; TRBD1 is a possible D gene (5 bases). This CDR3 is built from 14 residues. Germline V lookup: CDR1 MNHEY, CDR2 SMNVEV (reference sequence). The germline V and J ends were trimmed by 6 bases and 4 bases, with 12 bases remaining between them. Written as DNA, the CDR3 is TGTGCCAGCAGCCTACAGGACCCCACCGGGGAGCTGTTTTTT. It specifies CASSLQDPTGELFF.

V gene TRBV9 combines with J gene TRBJ2-7, with 14 positions matching TRBD2. The CDR3 sequence is 17 residues long. V gave up 4 bases and J gave up 4 bases; unmatched junction bases: 10. In germline, CDR1 is SGDLS, CDR2 YYNGEE. The CDR3 DNA reads as TGTGCCAGCAGCCCCCCGACTAGCGGGGGGGCTAGTTACGAGCAGTACTTC. Translated, it gives CASSPPTSGGASYEQYF.

CDR3 nucleotides: TGTGCCAGCAGTTACCCGGGGACTAGCGGATCCTACGAGCAGTACTTC. As protein: CASSYPGTSGSYEQYF. The chain links TRBV6-5 to TRBJ2-7, with 11 bases lining up with TRBD2. Germline V CDR1 and CDR2: MNHEY, SVGAGI. CDR3 length: 16 amino acids. The V segment lost 2 bases and the J segment 1 base; nucleotides outside the gene matches: 4.

J is TRBJ2-2 and V is TRBV2; 8 bases align to TRBD1. The V and J ends lost 7 bases and 2 bases, in that order; junction bases with no gene match: 12. The CDR3 runs 17 residues. Germline V lookup: CDR1 SNHLY, CDR2 FYNNEI. The CDR3 DNA reads TGTGCCAGCACCCCCTCCGGACAGGGAGGAAACACCGGGGAGCTGTTTTTT. This sequence encodes CASTPSGQGGNTGELFF. The full variable domain, in which reference TRBV2 and TRBJ2-2 provide the parts outside the CDR3, is EPEVTQTPSHQVTQMGQEVILRCVPISNHLYFYWYRQILGQKVEFLVSFYNNEISEKSEIFDDQFSVERPDGSNFTLKIRSTKLEDSAMYFCASTPSGQGGNTGELFFGEGSRLTVL.

On this clone: This CDR3 is also generated by other DNA sequences in the sample. CDR3 sequence reads: CASSRDNSPLHF. CDR3 in DNA: TGCGCCAGCAGCAGAGATAATTCACCCCTCCACTTT. The V gene is TRBV5-1, the J gene TRBJ1-6; no clear D gene. Deletions cut 4 bases from V and 5 bases from J, with 4 bases between. This CDR3 contains 12 residues. Germline V gives CDR1 SGHRS, CDR2 YFSETQ.

The gene calls are TRBV28 and TRBJ1-1, with a weak D call TRBD1 (6 bases). Germline V lookup: CDR1 MDHEN, CDR2 SYDVKM. This CDR3 is built from 15 residues. V dropped 5 bases and J dropped 2 bases, with 15 bases sitting between them. As DNA, the CDR3 is TGTGCCAGCAGTCAAACCGGGACAACTAACACTGAAGCTTTCTTT. It encodes CASSQTGTTNTEAFF.

The genes are TRBV6-6 and TRBJ1-6; D gene ambiguous. CDR1 and CDR2 from the germline V gene are MNHNY and SVGAGI (reference sequence). V lost 2 bases and J lost 0, with 8 bases in between. The CDR3 covers 16 residues. CDR3 protein: CASSYGPGSYNSPLHF. Here the CDR3 DNA reads TGTGCCAGCAGTTACGGCCCGGGCTCCTATAATTCACCCCTCCACTTT.

The chain joins TRBV27 to TRBJ2-3; 7 nucleotides agree with TRBD2. Germline V CDR1 and CDR2: MNHEY, SMNVEV (reference sequence). This CDR3 is built from 17 residues. V lost 4 bases to trimming and J lost 0 bases; unmatched junction nucleotides: 10. CDR3 residues: CASSSFKRGPSTDTQYF. The CDR3 region has the DNA TGTGCCAGCAGTTCATTCAAGCGGGGACCTAGCACAGATACGCAGTATTTT.

This clone was found once. The rearrangement uses TRBV28 and TRBJ2-4, with 14 bases identical to TRBD2. The CDR3 is made up of 18 amino acids. Germline CDR1 MDHEN, CDR2 SYDVKM. The junction had 8 bases not matched to a gene; V was cut back by 6 bases and J by 1 base. The CDR3 DNA sequence: TGTGCCAGCAGCCCAGGACTAGCGGGAGGACGGGCCAAAAACATTCAGTACTTC. It yields the protein CASSPGLAGGRAKNIQYF. Using reference TRBV28 and TRBJ2-4 for the parts outside the CDR3, the full variable domain is DVKVTQSSRYLVKRTGEKVFLECVQDMDHENMFWYRQDPGLGLRLIYFSYDVKMKEKGDIPEGYSVSREKKERFSLILESASTNQTSMYLCASSPGLAGGRAKNIQYFGAGTRLSVL.

The V call is TRBV5-1, the J call TRBJ1-2, with TRBD1 matching 9 bases. V trimming: 0 bases; J trimming: 7 bases; junction bases outside the gene matches: 13. This CDR3 is built from 17 residues. Germline assignment: CDR1 SGHRS and CDR2 YFSETQ. In DNA form, the CDR3 reads TGCGCCAGCAGCTTGGGGACAGGGGTTGGACATTTGGGTGGCTACACCTTC. Translated, it gives CASSLGTGVGHLGGYTF.

The J gene is TRBJ1-1, the V gene TRBV6-1; D is possibly TRBD1 (6 bases). The CDR3 consists of 15 residues. The germline gives CDR1 MNHNS, CDR2 SASEGT. The ends were cut back, 1 base at V and 3 bases at J, with 12 bases in the middle. The DNA of the CDR3 is TGTGCCAGCAGTGAAGACACAGGGAAGGACACTGAAGCTTTCTTT. Protein: CASSEDTGKDTEAFF.

The count of this clone is one. V and J are TRBV6-5 and TRBJ2-5; D not resolved. V was shortened by 6 bases and J by 5 bases, with 13 bases between the two germline ends. Germline CDR1 and CDR2: MNHEY and SVGAGI. This CDR3 spans 13 amino acids. The DNA for the CDR3 is TGTGCCAGCAGCTCGCTCGGTTGGGAGACCCAGTACTTC. This encodes CASSSLGWETQYF.